The rows below give T cell receptor beta chains drawn from one sample of a study of T cell responses to AZD1222 COVID-19 vaccine. TCRdb's table, derived via immunoSEQ multiplex PCR, lists solely in-frame clones and lacks some. This sample yields around 140,000 clones, of which roughly 93% are seen a single time; more than 0.85% belongs to the top ten. Sequences were derived from peripheral blood, sampled on day 0 of MenACWY control vaccination. The receptors were gathered from an adult in good health. Both conserved end residues are part of each CDR3.

v_gene: TRBV5-6
j_gene: TRBJ2-7
CDR3aa: CASSSRLSLSYEQYF

v_gene: TRBV5-8
j_gene: TRBJ1-4
CDR3aa: CASSSTAEKLFF

v_gene: TRBV18
j_gene: TRBJ1-1
CDR3aa: CASSPLGGSDEAFF

v_gene: TRBV3-1/TRBV3-2
j_gene: TRBJ2-1
CDR3aa: CASSQIQGFHLYNEQFF

v_gene: TRBV4-1
j_gene: TRBJ1-1
CDR3aa: CASSHSGWGRVLAEAFF

v_gene: TRBV6-5
j_gene: TRBJ1-1
CDR3aa: CASEKAGNTEAFF

v_gene: TRBV4-2
j_gene: TRBJ1-1
CDR3aa: CASSQDTGTEAFF

v_gene: TRBV11-2
j_gene: TRBJ1-1
CDR3aa: CASSALNTEAFF

v_gene: TRBV18
j_gene: TRBJ1-6
CDR3aa: CASSRVSRGNNSPLHF

v_gene: TRBV4-3
j_gene: TRBJ1-5
CDR3aa: CASSQDPDQPQHF

v_gene: TRBV7-2
j_gene: TRBJ1-4
CDR3aa: CASSLRTGLNEKLFF

v_gene: TRBV29-1
j_gene: TRBJ2-3
CDR3aa: CSVDGPPGGGHTDTQYF

v_gene: TRBV21-1
j_gene: TRBJ2-2
CDR3aa: CASILTSGFSGELFF